The 18 T cell receptor beta chains listed next were all sequenced from one sample in a study of cytomegalovirus exposure and HLA in healthy donors. The PCR made use of 60 Vbeta and 13 Jbeta primers. Sequencing used immunoSEQ multiplex PCR; TCRdb keeps in-frame clones, though not all of them. The sample lists more than 110,000 clones; approximately 84% were seen once. Sequencing was performed on PBMCs. Source of these receptors: a man aged 25-45 years in good health and CMV-seropositive.

The chain is built from TRBV28 and TRBJ1-3; 11 bases match TRBD1. V shed 2 bases and J 4 bases; nucleotides not matched to a gene: 7. This CDR3 is 17 amino acids long. The germline V gene encodes CDR1 MDHEN and CDR2 SYDVKM. The CDR3 DNA reads TGTGCCAGCAGTTTAGGGATGGACAGGGGGCCGGGAAACACCATATATTTT. Translated, it gives CASSLGMDRGPGNTIYF.

This clone was detected a few times. This rearrangement joins TRBV4-1 to TRBJ2-7, with 7 bases aligning to TRBD2. With 4 bases clipped from V and 4 bases from J, the junction kept 4 bases outside the gene matches. The CDR3 spans 13 residues. Germline assignment: CDR1 MGHRA and CDR2 YSYEKL. CDR3 amino acids: CASSPSGGYEQYF. The CDR3 coding sequence is TGCGCCAGCAGCCCCTCGGGGGGTTACGAGCAGTACTTC.

In DNA form, the CDR3 reads TGTGCCACTAAAGCGTTCACTAGCGGCACAGATACGCAGTATTTT. Amino acid sequence: CATKAFTSGTDTQYF. This chain uses TRBV6-1 with TRBJ2-3, with 7 bases fitting TRBD2. Germline CDR1 is MNHNS and CDR2 is SASEGT. The CDR3 covers 15 residues. With 10 bases clipped from V and 1 base from J, the junction kept 11 bases outside the gene matches.

This clone was recorded only once. The rearrangement joins TRBV7-9 to TRBJ2-1, with 7 bases identical to TRBD2. CDR3 length equals 14 residues. V gave up 3 bases and J gave up 7 bases; unmatched junction bases: 6. CDR1 is SEHNR, CDR2 FQNEAQ, per germline (reference sequence). CDR3 loop: CASSFGAGDNEQFF. The CDR3 DNA reads TGTGCCAGCAGCTTCGGTGCGGGAGATAATGAGCAGTTCTTC.

V usage is TRBV7-3 and J usage is TRBJ2-2, with D unresolved. The V end lost 4 bases, the J end lost 4 bases, and 10 bases lay between the germline ends. The length of the CDR3 is 14 residues. Germline assignment: CDR1 SGHTA and CDR2 FQGTGA. CDR3 sequence reads: CASSSATGTGELFF. For the CDR3, the DNA is TGTGCCAGCAGCTCCGCTACTGGCACCGGGGAGCTGTTTTTT. The complete variable domain, with remaining parts taken from reference TRBV7-3 and TRBJ2-2, reads GAGVSQTPSNKVTEKGKYVELRCDPISGHTALYWYRQSLGQGPEFLIYFQGTGAADDSGLPNDRFFAVRPEGSVSTLKIQRTERGDSAVYLCASSSATGTGELFFGEGSRLTVL.

The V gene is TRBV18, the J gene TRBJ2-1, with TRBD1 as a possible D gene (5 bases). The CDR3 covers 15 residues. V gave up 3 bases and J gave up 3 bases, with 12 bases separating them. Germline values: CDR1 KGHSH, CDR2 LQKENI. In DNA form, the CDR3 reads TGTGCCAGCTCACCGGGGCAACTGAACTACAATGAGCAGTTCTTC. This translates into CASSPGQLNYNEQFF.

This clone has ten or more counts. CDR3 DNA: TGTGCCAGCTCACCAAGAGACAGCTACGAGCAGTACTTC. Its translation: CASSPRDSYEQYF. This chain joins TRBV18 and TRBJ2-7; tentative D call: TRBD1 (5 bases). Trimming took 2 bases from V and 3 from J, leaving 8 bases between them. The CDR3 loop spans 13 amino acids. From germline, CDR1 is KGHSH and CDR2 LQKENI.

This clone was seen a single time. J is TRBJ2-1 and V is TRBV18; 8 bases align to TRBD2. CDR1 KGHSH and CDR2 LQKENI come from the germline V gene. This CDR3 has 14 residues. The J segment lost 7 bases and the V segment lost 6 bases, leaving 8 bases of the junction unmatched. CDR3 coding DNA: TGTGCCAGCTCGTCTCGGGAGGGTACGAATGAGCAGTTCTTC. It encodes CASSSREGTNEQFF.

The chain has TRBV28 and TRBJ1-1, with 7 positions matching TRBD1. Germline V gene sequence: CDR1 MDHEN, CDR2 SYDVKM. J gave up 4 bases and V 3 bases, and 11 bases lay outside the gene matches. The CDR3 covers 16 residues. The CDR3 loop is CASSLPIQGLGTEAFF. Written as DNA, the CDR3 is TGTGCCAGCAGTTTGCCAATACAGGGGCTTGGCACTGAAGCTTTCTTT.

This sequence joins TRBV5-1 and TRBJ1-1, with 9 bases that match TRBD1. This CDR3 comprises 17 residues. Germline trimming cut 4 bases from V and 1 base from J; bases unmatched to any gene: 11. Germline-derived CDR1 and CDR2 are SGHRS and YFSETQ. CDR3 sequence reads: CASSTGQGPGGNTEAFF. The CDR3 DNA reads as TGCGCCAGCAGCACCGGACAGGGGCCCGGGGGGAACACTGAAGCTTTCTTT.

This clone was seen only a few times. This chain joins TRBV6-6 and TRBJ2-7, with 9 bases aligning to TRBD2. J was trimmed by 3 bases and V by 0 bases; bases with no gene match: 3. The CDR3 is made up of 15 amino acids. In germline, CDR1 is MNHNY, CDR2 SVGAGI (reference sequence). For the CDR3, the DNA is TGTGCCAGCAGTTACTCCTCTAGCGGGATCTACGAGCAGTACTTC. Translating gives CASSYSSSGIYEQYF.

This clone was detected only a few times. This chain uses TRBV6-5 with TRBJ1-2; D is perhaps TRBD1 (5 bases). The CDR3 is made up of 12 amino acids. The germline V and J ends were trimmed by 11 bases and 0 bases, with 10 bases remaining between them. Germline CDR1 reads MNHEY; CDR2 reads SVGAGI. CDR3 sequence reads: CAVGATNYGYTF. Here the CDR3 DNA reads TGTGCCGTAGGGGCCACTAACTATGGCTACACCTTC.

V and J are TRBV10-3 and TRBJ2-7; TRBD2 is a possible D gene (5 bases). The CDR3 contains 14 residues. V shed 6 bases and J shed 3 bases, with 15 bases lying between them. Per germline, CDR1 ENHRY and CDR2 SYGVKD. The CDR3 region is CAISETRLLYEQYF. The CDR3 nucleotides read TGTGCCATCAGCGAGACACGACTACTCTACGAGCAGTACTTC.

This clone was detected only a few times. The chain carries TRBV6-1 and TRBJ2-1, with D possibly matching TRBD2 (6 bases). Trimming pared 4 bases from V and 2 bases from J, leaving 15 bases between. This CDR3 has 16 residues. Per the germline V gene, CDR1 is MNHNS and CDR2 is SASEGT. Written as DNA, the CDR3 is TGTGCCAGCAGTGCGGGTCGCGGGGCTACCTACAATGAGCAGTTCTTC. Amino acid sequence: CASSAGRGATYNEQFF.

The chain links TRBV11-3 to TRBJ2-3, with D possibly TRBD1 on 6 matching bases. Germline CDR1 SGHNT, CDR2 YENEEA. V lost 4 bases and J 0 bases, leaving 11 bases between the germline ends. The CDR3 covers 15 residues. The CDR3 here is CASSSRTESTDTQYF. As DNA, the CDR3 is TGTGCCAGCAGCTCCCGGACAGAGAGCACAGATACGCAGTATTTT. The full variable domain, in which reference TRBV11-3 and TRBJ2-3 provide the parts outside the CDR3, is EAGVVQSPRYKIIEKKQPVAFWCNPISGHNTLYWYLQNLGQGPELLIRYENEEAVDDSQLPKDRFSAERLKGVDSTLKIQPAELGDSAVYLCASSSRTESTDTQYFGPGTRLTVL.

J is TRBJ2-1 and V is TRBV9, with 10 bases matching TRBD2. The germline gives CDR1 SGDLS, CDR2 YYNGEE. Trimming took 0 bases from V and 6 from J; bases not matched to a gene: 3. This CDR3 has 15 residues. In nucleotides, the CDR3 is TGTGCCAGCAGCGTAGCCAGCGGGAGGGCCAATGAGCAGTTCTTC. Amino acids: CASSVASGRANEQFF.

The chain employs TRBV27 and TRBJ2-7, with 9 positions matching TRBD2. Per germline, CDR1 MNHEY and CDR2 SMNVEV (reference sequence). The CDR3 length is 15 residues. The ends lost 2 bases at V and 4 bases at J; junction bases unmatched: 6. The CDR3 DNA follows: TGTGCCAGCAGTTTAAGTCCTAGCGGGACTTACGAGCAGTACTTC. Translating it yields CASSLSPSGTYEQYF.

The chain joins TRBV5-1 to TRBJ2-3; D gene uncertain. V shed 4 bases and J shed 0 bases, with 9 bases lying between them. Germline V gives CDR1 SGHRS, CDR2 YFSETQ. The CDR3 sequence is 14 residues long. CDR3 sequence reads: CASSLQSSTDTQYF. CDR3 nucleotides: TGCGCCAGCAGCCTACAGTCGAGCACAGATACGCAGTATTTT.